A selection of T cell receptor beta chains follows, all from one sample in a study of post-analysis software for immune sequencing data. TCRdb re-called the PCR reads through MiXCR, storing one row per CDR3 protein. The sample lists roughly 540,000 distinct CDR3 sequences, around a third occurring once. The sample consisted of blood. All receptors come from a girl between 2 and 17 years old with multiple sclerosis. CDR3s include the opening cysteine and the closing phenylalanine or tryptophan. Each record gives: V gene, J gene, D gene, clone size, CDR3 DNA, CDR3 protein. D genes are given only for firm matches. Expanded clones are given a class, and other clones once, few, many or no size at all.

TRBV15	TRBJ2-5	TRBD1	.	TGTGCCACCAGCAGAGACAGGGGGCAAGGTCAGCCCCAGTACTTC	CATSRDRGQGQPQYF
TRBV5-1	TRBJ2-6	.	many	TGCGCCAGCGAAACAGGAGCTGGGGCCAACGTCCTGACTTTC	CASETGAGANVLTF
TRBV20-1	TRBJ2-3	.	few	TGCAGTGCTAGAGATCCGACTAGGTCTCAGAGAGATACGCAGTATTTT	CSARDPTRSQRDTQYF
TRBV20-1	TRBJ1-2	.	few	TGCAGTGCTAGACACAGGGACTATGGCTACACCTTC	CSARHRDYGYTF
TRBV29-1	TRBJ2-3	.	.	TGCAGCGTTCTTCATCAGGGGTTCACAGATACGCAGTATTTT	CSVLHQGFTDTQYF
TRBV20-1	TRBJ1-1	.	.	TGCAGTGCTAGTTCCCCGGGCCTGAACACTGAAGCTTTCTTT	CSASSPGLNTEAFF
TRBV5-1	TRBJ1-2	TRBD1	.	TGCGCCAGCAGCTTGGGGCCGGGACAGGGGTACTATGGCTACACCTTC	CASSLGPGQGYYGYTF
TRBV14	TRBJ1-1	TRBD1	once	TGTGCCAGCAGCGTGCGGACAGGGGGGAACACTGAAGCTTTCTTT	CASSVRTGGNTEAFF
TRBV3-1	TRBJ2-7	TRBD2	.	TGTGCCAGCAGCCTTTGGACTAGCGGGGGCCTCTCCTACGAGCAGTACTTC	CASSLWTSGGLSYEQYF
TRBV12-3/TRBV12-4	TRBJ2-5	.	many	TGTGCCAGCAGTTTGGGGCTCTTAGCGTCGGAGACCCAGTACTTC	CASSLGLLASETQYF
TRBV4-1	TRBJ1-4	.	.	TGCGCCAGCAGCCAAGAAGGTTCGGATGAAAAACTGTTTTTT	CASSQEGSDEKLFF
TRBV5-1	TRBJ2-5	TRBD2	.	TGCGCCAGCAGTCGCCTCCCTAGCGGGGGGAAAGAGACCCAGTACTTC	CASSRLPSGGKETQYF
TRBV29-1	TRBJ2-7	TRBD2	.	TGCAGCGTTGAAGCATCCCTAGCGGGGGGAAGATACGAGCAGTACTTC	CSVEASLAGGRYEQYF
TRBV6-5	TRBJ2-5	.	few	TGTGCCAGCGCTTTCGCCCCCCAGGAGACCCAGTACTTC	CASAFAPQETQYF
TRBV25-1	TRBJ2-3	.	.	TGTGCCAGCAGTGAACAGGAGACCACAGATACGCAGTATTTT	CASSEQETTDTQYF
TRBV5-1	TRBJ1-1	TRBD1	.	TGCGCCAGCAGCGTAACCGGACAGGGGAACACTGAAGTTTTCTTT	CASSVTGQGNTEVFF
TRBV24-1	TRBJ1-2	TRBD1	few	TGTGCCACCAGTGATCCGACGGACAGGGTGAGCGGCTACACCTTC	CATSDPTDRVSGYTF
TRBV28	TRBJ1-6	TRBD1	few	TGTGCCAGCAGTTTGATTGGGACAGGGTCGGGCTCACCCCTCCACTTT	CASSLIGTGSGSPLHF
TRBV5-1	TRBJ2-7	.	.	TGCGCCAGCAGCCGGGACAACGGAAACGAGCAGTACTTC	CASSRDNGNEQYF
TRBV12-3/TRBV12-4	TRBJ2-3	.	.	TGTGCCAGCAGTTTATATACGGCTACGCAGTATTTT	CASSLYTATQYF
TRBV11-1	TRBJ2-1	.	few	TGTGCCAGCAGCTATTTGGGCAGTCCGCTAGGGAATGAGCAGTTCTTC	CASSYLGSPLGNEQFF
TRBV20-1	TRBJ1-4	.	.	TGCAGCGCTGGGACCCAAGGGGAAAAACTGTTTTTT	CSAGTQGEKLFF
TRBV20-1	TRBJ2-5	TRBD2	few	TGCAGTGCCAACAGGGCCCTAGCGGGACGATCGGAGACCCAGTACTTC	CSANRALAGRSETQYF
TRBV7-3	TRBJ2-3	.	.	TGTGCCAGCAGCTTAACTGGGGGGCTAGGCACAGATACGCAGTATTTT	CASSLTGGLGTDTQYF